This TCR beta chain was observed in a study of cytomegalovirus exposure and HLA in healthy donors. This clone has a single count. Its antigen remains unidentified. Primers included in the PCR were 60 Vbeta and 13 Jbeta primers. Clones were sequenced by immunoSEQ multiplex PCR, and TCRdb holds only the in-frame ones, with some missing. The sample has over 55,000 clones, 60% to 70% seen once. Trimming took 0 bases from V and 1 from J, leaving 12 bases between them. The CDR3 totals 15 residues. CDR1 and CDR2 from the germline V gene are GTSNPN and SVGIG (reference sequence). The study's findings and limits: A missense variant in DCLRE1C was later tied to TCR beta V- and J-gene trimming. Association with HLA alleles at 0.05 false discovery rate was found for about 17,000 TCR beta sequences in a later analysis. For presence/absence analyses, sequencing depth was assumed to be roughly uniform across donors. Later work showed greater clonal expansion in HLA-associated TCR beta chains than in equally common others.

The gene calls are TRBV30 and TRBJ1-1; D is perhaps TRBD1 (6 bases). The TCR sequence derives from a man aged 35 to 55 in good health and CMV-seropositive. Sequencing used PBMCs. The CDR3 sequence is CAWSVLWGPNTEAFF. DNA for the CDR3: TGTGCCTGGAGTGTACTCTGGGGGCCGAACACTGAAGCTTTCTTT.